This TCR beta chain was recovered during a study of response to subunit inactivated influenza vaccine. In TCRdb, the RT-PCR reads were re-called with MiXCR into one record per CDR3 protein. Counted here are hundreds of thousands of distinct CDR3 sequences, roughly 13% occurring once; the ten biggest clones make up around 7%. This CDR3 has 16 amino acids. Germline CDR1 reads MGHRA; CDR2 reads YSYEKL. V lost 1 base, J lost 6 bases, and 13 bases lay in between. Study-wide results and caveats: Authors suggested few new T cells are recruited by each seasonal influenza vaccination.

In the case of this clonotype: As yet, its antigen is unknown.

The chain links TRBV4-1 to TRBJ1-6; D gene ambiguous. The sequence was obtained from a man in his fifties or sixties who received an inactivated influenza vaccine. Here the sequenced sample was PBMCs from blood, taken less than 15 days before vaccination. The CDR3 region has the DNA TGCGCCAGCAGCCAAGCAGTAGGGCAGCTTAATTCACCCCTCCACTTT. Its translation is CASSQAVGQLNSPLHF.